The clone carrying this T cell receptor (beta chain) was detected many times. TCRdb used MiXCR to reprocess the RT-PCR reads, holding one entry per CDR3 protein. Found here are 650,000 or so distinct CDR3 sequences, 14% of them singletons; the top ten hold roughly 7.2%. The sample originates from a study of response to subunit inactivated influenza vaccine. V was pared by 5 bases and J by 5 bases, with 3 bases of the junction left unmatched. The CDR3 totals 13 residues. Germline assignment: CDR1 SGHTA and CDR2 FQGNSA. The chain couples TRBV7-2 to TRBJ2-5; the match to TRBD2 covers 9 bases. This sample comprised PBMCs from blood, obtained roughly 15 days before vaccination. This TCR was recovered from a man aged 45-65 years who received an inactivated influenza vaccine. The CDR3 protein is CASSLGLAETQYF. CDR3 sequence (DNA): TGTGCCAGCAGCCTGGGACTAGCCGAGACCCAGTACTTC.